A selection of T cell receptor beta chains follows, all from one sample in a study of CD8 T cells in Susac syndrome. TCRdb re-called the immunoSEQ multiplex PCR reads through MiXCR, storing one row per CDR3 protein. The table shows 140,000 to 150,000 distinct CDR3 sequences, with around 96% occurring only once. Sequenced material: CD4+ T cells from PBMCs. These receptors came from a human donor with multiple sclerosis. The CDR3 runs from the conserved cysteine through the conserved F or W. D genes are given only for firm matches. Size values are once, few and many counts, or a class for expanded clones, and some rows have none.

12	TRBV13	TRBD1	few	TRBJ1-1	CASRVDRIDAFF	TGTGCCAGCAGGGTGGACAGGATCGATGCTTTCTTT
14	TRBV12-5	.	.	TRBJ2-3	CASGWTEITDTQYF	TGTGCTAGTGGCTGGACAGAAATCACAGATACGCAGTATTTT
11	TRBV27	.	.	TRBJ2-1	CASNSRNEQFF	TGTGCCAGCAACAGCCGGAATGAGCAGTTCTTC
13	TRBV30	.	.	TRBJ2-4	CAWKEDLKNIQYF	TGTGCCTGGAAAGAGGATTTGAAAAACATTCAGTACTTC
12	TRBV20-1	.	.	TRBJ1-2	CSATGTGYGYTF	TGCAGTGCCACCGGGACGGGTTATGGCTACACCTTC
15	TRBV5-1	.	once	TRBJ2-5	CASSLAGPRTETQYF	TGCGCCAGCAGCTTAGCCGGACCGCGTACGGAGACCCAGTACTTC
15	TRBV25-1	.	.	TRBJ1-6	CASSAGAGYNSPLHF	TGTGCCAGCAGTGCCGGGGCCGGCTATAATTCACCCCTCCACTTT
13	TRBV2	.	.	TRBJ2-2	CASSAGLAGELFF	TGTGCCAGCAGCGCCGGCCTGGCTGGGGAGCTGTTTTTT
15	TRBV9	TRBD2	.	TRBJ2-1	CASSPRLAGGDEQFF	TGTGCCAGCAGCCCCAGACTAGCGGGAGGGGATGAGCAGTTCTTC
14	TRBV25-1	.	once	TRBJ1-6	CASSGKGNRSPLHF	TGTGCCAGCAGTGGGAAAGGGAATAGGTCACCCCTCCACTTT
15	TRBV5-1	TRBD1	.	TRBJ2-7	CASSFTGGLFYEQYF	TGCGCCAGCAGCTTCACAGGGGGTCTGTTCTACGAGCAGTACTTC
13	TRBV4-3	.	.	TRBJ2-1	CASSQEGPREQFF	TGCGCCAGCAGCCAAGAAGGGCCCCGGGAGCAGTTCTTC
16	TRBV20-1	.	.	TRBJ1-4	CSAIRGGGRANEKLFF	TGCAGTGCTATCCGTGGAGGGGGGCGAGCTAATGAAAAACTGTTTTTT
13	TRBV5-1	.	.	TRBJ1-3	CASSLEGGNTIYF	TGCGCCAGCAGCTTGGAAGGGGGAAACACCATATATTTT
14	TRBV20-1	.	.	TRBJ2-7	CSARDPTVSYEQYF	TGCAGTGCTAGAGATCCGACGGTATCCTACGAGCAGTACTTC
12	TRBV12-3/TRBV12-4	.	.	TRBJ2-7	CASRPSRGEQYF	TGTGCCAGCAGGCCCTCGCGGGGCGAGCAGTACTTC
15	TRBV29-1	.	.	TRBJ1-2	CSAINEGVGSYGYTF	TGCAGCGCCATTAACGAAGGGGTCGGAAGCTATGGCTACACCTTC
16	TRBV12-3/TRBV12-4	TRBD2	.	TRBJ2-7	CASSLVGGGAAYEQYF	TGTGCCAGCAGTTTAGTTGGCGGGGGGGCAGCCTACGAGCAGTACTTC
13	TRBV18	.	.	TRBJ2-7	CASSQGGSAEQYF	TGTGCCAGCTCACAGGGGGGGTCGGCCGAGCAGTACTTC
12	TRBV4-1	.	.	TRBJ2-1	CASSLDHNEQFF	TGCGCCAGCAGCCTAGACCACAATGAGCAGTTCTTC
11	TRBV29-1	.	.	TRBJ2-7	CSVKTDYEQYF	TGCAGCGTCAAAACAGACTACGAGCAGTACTTC
16	TRBV20-1	TRBD1	.	TRBJ2-3	CSARAETGGPFHTQYF	TGCAGTGCTAGAGCGGAAACAGGGGGCCCTTTCCATACGCAGTATTTT
17	TRBV4-3	.	.	TRBJ2-1	CASSQDPRGSSWNEQFF	TGCGCCAGCAGCCAAGATCCCAGGGGTTCGAGCTGGAATGAGCAGTTCTTC
16	TRBV6-5	TRBD1	.	TRBJ1-2	CASSYSMADRDYGYTF	TGTGCCAGCAGTTACTCGATGGCGGACAGGGACTATGGCTACACCTTC
16	TRBV19	.	.	TRBJ2-7	CASSTSPDYQSYEQYF	TGTGCCAGTAGTACCTCGCCGGACTATCAATCCTACGAGCAGTACTTC
12	TRBV24-1	.	.	TRBJ1-4	CATRDLNEKLFF	TGTGCCACGAGAGATTTAAATGAAAAACTGTTTTTT
11	TRBV6-1	.	.	TRBJ2-3	CASSVQGPQYF	TGTGCCAGCAGTGTACAGGGACCGCAGTATTTT
14	TRBV20-1	.	.	TRBJ2-7	CSARGTRSPYEQYF	TGCAGTGCTAGAGGGACGAGATCACCCTACGAGCAGTACTTC
17	TRBV5-1	.	once	TRBJ1-1	CASSLVGLTPRGTEAFF	TGCGCCAGCAGCTTAGTGGGGCTCACCCCTCGGGGGACTGAAGCTTTCTTT
13	TRBV12-3/TRBV12-4	TRBD1	.	TRBJ2-7	CASRGTGGHEQYF	TGTGCCAGCAGGGGGACAGGGGGCCACGAGCAGTACTTC
14	TRBV29-1	.	.	TRBJ1-1	CSVEGAGVNTEAFF	TGCAGCGTTGAGGGGGCGGGTGTGAACACTGAAGCTTTCTTT
15	TRBV6-5	.	.	TRBJ1-3	CASSFGQPAGNTIYF	TGTGCCAGCAGTTTCGGACAGCCGGCCGGAAACACCATATATTTT
19	TRBV19	TRBD2	once	TRBJ2-2	CASSIARLAGEANTGELFF	TGTGCCAGTAGTATAGCGAGACTAGCGGGGGAGGCGAACACCGGGGAGCTGTTTTTT
14	TRBV10-3	.	.	TRBJ2-1	CAISEDPTYNEQFF	TGTGCCATCAGTGAGGACCCGACATACAATGAGCAGTTCTTC
14	TRBV9	TRBD2	few	TRBJ2-3	CASTGGSSTDTQYF	TGTGCCAGCACTGGCGGGAGTAGCACAGATACGCAGTATTTT
16	TRBV5-6	TRBD1	.	TRBJ2-2	CASSLKQGVFTGELFF	TGTGCCAGCAGCTTAAAACAGGGGGTATTCACCGGGGAGCTGTTTTTT
14	TRBV3-1	.	.	TRBJ1-1	CASSQGTMNTEAFF	TGTGCCAGCAGCCAAGGCACCATGAACACTGAAGCTTTCTTT
15	TRBV20-1	TRBD2	.	TRBJ2-1	CSARAPTSGRHEQFF	TGCAGTGCTAGAGCCCCTACTAGCGGGAGGCATGAGCAGTTCTTC
13	TRBV7-2	.	once	TRBJ1-2	CASSLEKVYGYTF	TGTGCCAGCAGCTTAGAGAAGGTTTATGGCTACACCTTC
14	TRBV18	TRBD1	few	TRBJ1-1	CASSAGQGNTEAFF	TGTGCCAGCTCAGCGGGACAGGGGAACACTGAAGCTTTCTTT
11	TRBV20-1	.	once	TRBJ2-2	CSAAPAGELFF	TGCAGTGCTGCCCCGGCCGGGGAGCTGTTTTTT
14	TRBV20-1	TRBD1	.	TRBJ1-4	CSAAKGTGSEKLFF	TGCAGTGCCGCCAAGGGGACAGGGAGTGAAAAACTGTTTTTT
15	TRBV20-1	TRBD2	.	TRBJ2-7	CSARIPGLAGDEQYF	TGCAGTGCTAGAATTCCCGGGCTAGCGGGAGACGAGCAGTACTTC
14	TRBV29-1	.	once	TRBJ2-1	CGVTGQGFYNEQFF	TGCGGGGTTACGGGGCAGGGATTCTACAATGAGCAGTTCTTC
9	TRBV29-1	TRBD1	.	TRBJ1-1	CSVEGTVSF	TGCAGCGTTGAGGGGACAGTTTCCTTT
16	TRBV5-6	.	.	TRBJ1-6	CASGSGFGSYNSPLHF	TGTGCCAGCGGTTCAGGGTTCGGCTCCTATAATTCACCCCTCCACTTT